This record covers a single T cell receptor beta chain. Its specificity is not known. The TCR beta libraries were generated through quantitative 5'-RACE incorporating molecular barcodes. A single record per CDR3 protein comes from TCRdb applying MiXCR to the 5' RACE reads. Found here are about 110,000 distinct CDR3 sequences, about 25% of them singletons; the top ten hold around 12%. This CDR3 spans 15 amino acids. V shed 1 base, J shed 8 bases, and the junction held 3 bases outside the gene matches. CDR1 is SGHNT, CDR2 YENEEA, per germline. This entry is derived from a study of CD8 T cells in ankylosing spondylitis. The study, taken as a whole, reports: Past research had described some motif variants in reactive arthritis synovial fluid and blood.

The sample consisted of synovial fluid, either unsorted or a sorted T cell fraction (not recorded which). This receptor was identified in a male donor with ankylosing spondylitis. J is TRBJ2-1 and V is TRBV11-3; 12 bases align to TRBD2. The CDR3 DNA reads TGTGCCAGCAGCTTAGTGACTAGCGGGAGTGATGAGCAGTTCTTC. Encoded protein: CASSLVTSGSDEQFF.